Listed here are 2 T cell receptor beta chains from one sample, sequenced in a study of beta chain features in type 1 diabetes. Study-level results: Shortening of TCRB CDR3s, moderate but significant, appeared in all four CD4+ subsets of Type 1 diabetes patients.

These receptors are not linked to any known antigen. Since all of the isolated RNA was reverse transcribed, expressed TCRB transcripts were what got sequenced. The table came from immunoSEQ multiplex PCR; TCRdb's copy has only in-frame clones and leaves some out. In the table there are more than 150,000 clones, about 9% of which are singletons. Sequenced material: central memory CD4+ T cells from blood. Receptor source: a woman between 25 and 40 years old with type 1 diabetes.

There are a few counts of this clone. The chain employs TRBV9 and TRBJ2-7; the D gene is possibly TRBD1 (6 bases). The CDR3 is made up of 14 amino acids. Trimming removed 0 bases from V and 5 bases from J, with 12 bases in between. CDR1 SGDLS and CDR2 YYNGEE come from the germline V gene. CDR3 sequence (DNA): TGTGCCAGCAGCGTAGACAACAGGGTCAACGAGCAGTACTTC. Translation gives CASSVDNRVNEQYF.

V gene TRBV6-6 combines with J gene TRBJ2-5, with D maybe TRBD2 (6 bases). CDR3 size: 14 residues. Germline V gene sequence: CDR1 MNHNY, CDR2 SVGAGI (reference sequence). The V gene lost 7 bases and the J gene lost 3 bases, with 15 bases spanning the gap. The CDR3 bases are TGTGCCAGCAAAAACCCTGAGCGGGAAGAGACCCAGTACTTC. This codes for CASKNPEREETQYF.